These 26 T cell receptor beta chains were sequenced from one sample in a study of cytomegalovirus exposure and HLA in healthy donors. PCR used 60 Vbeta primers and 13 Jbeta primers. Repertoires were generated with immunoSEQ multiplex PCR, while TCRdb's copy carries only in-frame clones and drops some. The sample includes 84,000 or so clones, under 85% seen only once; the top ten take around 3%. Source material: PBMCs. All receptors come from a young man in good health and CMV-seronegative.

This clone was found a few times. V is TRBV30 and J is TRBJ1-6; perhaps TRBD1 as D (6 bases). V was clipped by 7 bases and J by 6 bases, with 13 bases between them. The CDR3 spans 13 residues. Germline lookup yields CDR1 GTSNPN and CDR2 SVGIG (reference sequence). CDR3 amino acids: CASSRTANSPLHF. The DNA for the CDR3 is TGTGCCTCATCCCGGACAGCTAATTCACCCCTCCACTTT.

The V call is TRBV5-6, the J call TRBJ1-2; D gene unclear. Trimming shortened V by 5 bases and J by 2 bases, and 19 bases separated the two germline ends. Germline assignment: CDR1 SGHDT and CDR2 YYEEEE. This CDR3 is 16 amino acids long. The DNA for the CDR3 is TGTGCCAGCAGGTATGGGAGAACGAACCCGAACTATGGCTACACCTTC. Translation gives CASRYGRTNPNYGYTF.

The gene calls are TRBV27 and TRBJ1-2, with D maybe TRBD1 (5 bases). V was clipped by 1 base and J by 7 bases, with 19 bases between them. CDR3 length: 16 residues. Germline CDR1 and CDR2: MNHEY and SMNVEV (reference sequence). CDR3 amino acids: CASSLWGREGLVGYTF. As DNA, the CDR3 is TGTGCCAGCAGTTTATGGGGCAGGGAGGGGCTTGTTGGCTACACCTTC.

V gene TRBV7-2 combines with J gene TRBJ2-2; D unresolved. This CDR3 contains 15 residues. V lost 5 bases and J 3 bases, leaving 13 bases between the germline ends. The germline V gene has CDR1 SGHTA and CDR2 FQGNSA. In DNA form, the CDR3 reads TGTGCCAGCAGCCCATTTGGCCCATACACCGGGGAGCTGTTTTTT. Protein product: CASSPFGPYTGELFF.

This chain joins TRBV5-4 and TRBJ2-1; D is possibly TRBD1 (6 bases). CDR1 is SGHNT, CDR2 YYREEE, per germline (reference sequence). The CDR3 sequence is 15 residues long. V was trimmed by 0 bases and J by 2 bases, leaving 9 bases between them. CDR3: CASSLVDSPYNEQFF. The CDR3, as DNA: TGTGCCAGCAGCTTGGTGGACAGCCCCTACAATGAGCAGTTCTTC.

This chain connects TRBV13 to TRBJ1-5; the D gene is possibly TRBD1 (6 bases). CDR1 is PRHDT, CDR2 FYEKMQ, per germline (reference sequence). The CDR3 is 13 amino acids. The ends were cut back, 11 bases at V and 3 bases at J, with 14 bases in the middle. CDR3 region: CAGHGGVNQPQHF. The DNA of the CDR3 is TGTGCCGGGCATGGGGGCGTCAATCAGCCCCAGCATTTT.

V gene TRBV7-9 combines with J gene TRBJ2-5, with 7 bases identical to TRBD2. Germline V lookup: CDR1 SEHNR, CDR2 FQNEAQ (reference sequence). This CDR3 is built from 15 residues. V lost 1 base, J lost 1 base, and 3 bases stayed unmatched. In nucleotides, the CDR3 is TGTGCCAGCAGCTTAGAGGGCGGGGGCCAAGAGACCCAGTACTTC. Its translation: CASSLEGGGQETQYF.

The chain joins TRBV13 to TRBJ2-5; possible D gene TRBD1, 6 bases. CDR1 and CDR2 from the germline V gene are PRHDT and FYEKMQ (reference sequence). The V end lost 6 bases, the J end lost 2 bases, and 10 bases lay between the germline ends. There are 13 residues in the CDR3. CDR3 nucleotides: TGTGCCAGCAGGACCGGGACACAAGAGACCCAGTACTTC. It encodes CASRTGTQETQYF.

The chain recombines TRBV29-1 with TRBJ1-1, with 7 bases identical to TRBD1. Germline V lookup: CDR1 SQVTM, CDR2 ANQGSEA. The V segment lost 7 bases and the J segment 1 base; nucleotides outside the gene matches: 6. The CDR3 extends over 13 amino acids. CDR3 nucleotide sequence: TGCAGCGCCTCCGGGACAGAGAACACTGAAGCTTTCTTT. Residues: CSASGTENTEAFF.

This clone appeared a few times. V usage is TRBV19 and J usage is TRBJ1-4; 7 nucleotides match TRBD1. The CDR3 is 14 residues long. CDR1 LNHDA and CDR2 SQIVND come from the germline V gene (reference sequence). Trimming removed 7 bases from V and 4 bases from J; junction bases left unmatched: 6. Here the CDR3 reads CASTQGDLNEKLFF. The CDR3 DNA reads as TGTGCCAGTACCCAGGGGGATCTTAATGAAAAACTGTTTTTT.

The chain uses TRBV6-5 and TRBJ2-5; D perhaps matches TRBD2 (6 bases). Matching the DNA end better, TRBJ2-7 makes the J call doubtful. Germline V CDR1 and CDR2: MNHEY, SVGAGI. This CDR3 spans 12 amino acids. CDR3 bases: TGTGCCGCCGGGGCTAGCGAGTACGAGCAGTACTTC. It translates to CAAGASEYEQYF.

The rearrangement links TRBV5-4 to TRBJ1-2, with 10 bases matching TRBD1. CDR3 length: 17 amino acids. V was clipped by 3 bases and J by 4 bases; unmatched bases: 12. Germline V gene sequence: CDR1 SGHNT, CDR2 YYREEE (reference sequence). The CDR3 loop is CASSSPTGTGEIYGYTF. The CDR3 DNA sequence: TGTGCCAGCAGCTCCCCCACCGGGACAGGGGAAATCTATGGCTACACCTTC.

The chain recombines TRBV10-3 with TRBJ2-2; D possibly corresponds to TRBD1 (6 bases). There are 16 residues in the CDR3. Trimming took off 7 bases at V and 2 bases at J, with 17 bases between the two ends. Germline CDR1 ENHRY, CDR2 SYGVKD. CDR3 in amino acids: CAITRTVGANTGELFF. CDR3 nucleotides: TGTGCCATCACCCGGACAGTAGGAGCCAACACCGGGGAGCTGTTTTTT.

The rearrangement links TRBV27 to TRBJ1-1; 7 bases match TRBD1. V trimming: 2 bases; J trimming: 4 bases; junction bases outside the gene matches: 4. Germline loops: CDR1 MNHEY, CDR2 SMNVEV (reference sequence). The CDR3 contains 14 residues. CDR3 residues: CASSLTTGPTEAFF. The CDR3 DNA reads TGTGCCAGCAGTTTAACGACAGGGCCCACTGAAGCTTTCTTT.

The chain carries TRBV29-1 and TRBJ2-7; 8 bases align to TRBD1. The V segment lost 4 bases and the J segment 0 bases; nucleotides outside the gene matches: 8. The CDR3 is 15 amino acids. Germline V gives CDR1 SQVTM, CDR2 ANQGSEA. The CDR3, as DNA: TGCAGCGTTGCTACAACAGGGGGTTTCTCCTACGAGCAGTACTTC. It translates to CSVATTGGFSYEQYF.

J is TRBJ1-1 and V is TRBV6-4, with TRBD1 matching 8 bases. The V gene end was trimmed by 6 bases and the J gene end by 6 bases; junction bases not matched to a gene: 6. The germline gives CDR1 MRHNA, CDR2 SNTAGT. The CDR3 loop spans 13 amino acids. For the CDR3, the DNA is TGTGCCAGCAGCCCGACAGGGGAGGCTGAAGCTTTCTTT. Its translation is CASSPTGEAEAFF.

The chain recombines TRBV5-6 with TRBJ1-2, with D tentatively TRBD1 (6 bases). V was trimmed by 5 bases and J by 7 bases, leaving 15 bases between them. The germline V gene encodes CDR1 SGHDT and CDR2 YYEEEE. This CDR3 spans 13 amino acids. The CDR3: CASSWTAPTGYTF. CDR3 DNA: TGTGCCAGCAGTTGGACAGCGCCGACTGGCTACACCTTC. Using reference TRBV5-6 and TRBJ1-2 for the parts outside the CDR3, the full variable domain is DAGVTQSPTHLIKTRGQQVTLRCSPKSGHDTVSWYQQALGQGPQFIFQYYEEEERQRGNFPDRFSGHQFPNYSSELNVNALLLGDSALYLCASSWTAPTGYTFGSGTRLTVV.

The chain joins TRBV7-2 to TRBJ2-7, with a possible D match to TRBD2 (6 bases). The CDR3 runs to 12 residues. CDR1 and CDR2 from the germline V gene are SGHTA and FQGNSA. Trimming shortened V by 5 bases and J by 4 bases, and 9 bases separated the two germline ends. The CDR3 here is CASSPGGYEQYF. In DNA form, the CDR3 reads TGTGCCAGCAGCCCCGGGGGATACGAGCAGTACTTC.

This chain links TRBV7-2 with TRBJ2-3; 8 bases agree with TRBD1. In germline, CDR1 is SGHTA, CDR2 FQGNSA. The junction had 7 bases not matched to a gene; V was cut back by 4 bases and J by 4 bases. The CDR3 has 15 residues. CDR3 nucleotides: TGTGCCAGCAGCTCGGACAGGGTAGGGGCAGATACGCAGTATTTT. Translated: CASSSDRVGADTQYF. The whole variable domain, filled in from reference TRBV7-2 and TRBJ2-3, reads GAGVSQSPSNKVTEKGKDVELRCDPISGHTALYWYRQSLGQGLEFLIYFQGNSAPDKSGLPSDRFSAERTGGSVSTLTIQRTQQEDSAVYLCASSSDRVGADTQYFGPGTRLTVL.

CDR3 DNA: TGTGCCAGCACCCCGCAGGGCGATCAGCCCCAGCATTTT. It codes for CASTPQGDQPQHF. The chain has TRBV7-2 and TRBJ1-5; tentatively, D is TRBD1 (5 bases). The V gene's germline CDR1 is SGHTA and CDR2 FQGNSA. The V end lost 7 bases, the J end lost 5 bases, and 12 bases lay between the germline ends. This CDR3 has 13 amino acids.

The chain has TRBV18 and TRBJ1-4; possibly TRBD1 for D (6 bases). V gave up 3 bases and J gave up 7 bases, with 24 bases separating them. The CDR3 has 18 residues. CDR1 and CDR2 (germline): KGHSH, LQKENI. CDR3 DNA sequence: TGTGCCAGCTCACCGCTAGCGGGACAAGCCAATCCTGGTGAAAAACTGTTTTTT. Its protein product is CASSPLAGQANPGEKLFF.

The gene calls are TRBV6-1 and TRBJ1-1; 9 bases match TRBD1. The J segment lost 2 bases and the V segment lost 5 bases, leaving 6 bases of the junction unmatched. This CDR3 is built from 15 residues. In germline, CDR1 is MNHNS, CDR2 SASEGT. The CDR3 DNA is TGTGCCAGCAGTCCTAGGACAGGGGCTAACACTGAAGCTTTCTTT. Translating gives CASSPRTGANTEAFF.

The chain joins TRBV28 to TRBJ2-7; 7 bases fit TRBD1. This CDR3 is built from 14 residues. Germline V gene sequence: CDR1 MDHEN, CDR2 SYDVKM. The V gene end was trimmed by 2 bases and the J gene end by 5 bases; junction bases not matched to a gene: 6. Here the CDR3 reads CASSLNRGRNEQYF. In nucleotides, the CDR3 is TGTGCCAGCAGTTTAAACAGGGGCCGAAACGAGCAGTACTTC.

The chain uses TRBV30 and TRBJ2-7; TRBD1 is a possible D gene (7 bases). V was cut by 4 bases and J by 3 bases, with 10 bases left in between. The germline V gene has CDR1 GTSNPN and CDR2 SVGIG (reference sequence). CDR3 length: 12 amino acids. The DNA of the CDR3 is TGTGCCTGGACCCAGGGGGGCTACGAGCAGTACTTC. This sequence encodes CAWTQGGYEQYF.

DNA of the CDR3: TGTGCCAGCAGTTCATTGGACAGTAATGAAAAACTGTTTTTT. Protein sequence: CASSSLDSNEKLFF. J is TRBJ1-4 and V is TRBV27; weak D call: TRBD1 (6 bases). In germline, CDR1 is MNHEY, CDR2 SMNVEV (reference sequence). Trimming took off 4 bases at V and 4 bases at J, with 10 bases between the two ends. The CDR3 is 14 amino acids.

The rearrangement links TRBV30 to TRBJ2-4, with TRBD2 matching over 10 bases. The V segment lost 1 base and the J segment 0 bases; nucleotides outside the gene matches: 15. Germline CDR1 reads GTSNPN; CDR2 reads SVGIG (reference sequence). The CDR3 contains 20 residues. CDR3 protein: CAWSGLAGGPNQLAKNIQYF. The CDR3 nucleotides read TGTGCCTGGAGTGGGTTAGCGGGGGGACCGAATCAGTTAGCCAAAAACATTCAGTACTTC.